These 25 T cell receptor beta chains originate from one sample sequenced in a study of a mutant IDH1 vaccine in newly diagnosed glioma. Time point denoted: week 5, during vaccination. All doses held 300 ug of mutant IDH1 20-mer peptide, with topical imiquimod. Their antigens are not known. Generated by immunoSEQ multiplex PCR, the TCRdb table keeps only in-frame clones and is missing some. The sample has nearly 55,000 clones, around 80% seen once. Sequencing was performed on PBMCs, taken from a glioma patient whose treatment included an IDH1 peptide vaccine. The source is a man aged 25-45 years with glioma.

This clone was recorded once. The rearrangement uses TRBV2 and TRBJ1-5; no firm D call. CDR1 SNHLY and CDR2 FYNNEI come from the germline V gene. V lost 4 bases and J 2 bases, leaving 9 bases between the germline ends. CDR3 length: 14 residues. In nucleotides, the CDR3 is TGTGCCAGCAGTGGGGAGTTGGGCAATCAGCCCCAGCATTTT. This gives the protein CASSGELGNQPQHF.

The chain recombines TRBV29-1 with TRBJ1-2; possible D gene TRBD1, 5 bases. CDR3 length: 12 amino acids. V lost 3 bases to trimming and J lost 8 bases, with 13 bases between them. Germline assignment: CDR1 SQVTM and CDR2 ANQGSEA. The CDR3 bases are TGCAGCGTTGATTCGGGGGAGAGAGGCTACACCTTC. It yields the protein CSVDSGERGYTF.

The chain employs TRBV7-8 and TRBJ1-6; D is undetermined. Germline CDR1 and CDR2: SGHVS and FQNEAQ. The CDR3 contains 15 residues. V dropped 2 bases and J dropped 9 bases, with 14 bases sitting between them. Here the CDR3 DNA reads TGTGCCAGCAGCTTAAATTCGGAGGCAGCTTCACCCCTCCACTTT. Encoded protein: CASSLNSEAASPLHF. Drawing the rest from reference TRBV7-8 and TRBJ1-6, the complete variable domain is GAGVSQSPRYKVAKRGQDVALRCDPISGHVSLFWYQQALGQGPEFLTYFQNEAQLDKSGLPSDRFFAERPEGSVSTLKIQRTQQEDSAVYLCASSLNSEAASPLHFGNGTRLTVT.

The CDR3 spells CASSLRWGDEKLFF. The DNA of the CDR3 is TGTGCCAGCAGTTTAAGGTGGGGCGATGAAAAACTGTTTTTT. V usage is TRBV27 and J usage is TRBJ1-4; D perhaps matches TRBD1 (5 bases). CDR3 size: 14 residues. Trimming stripped 2 bases from V and 6 bases from J, with 10 bases between. Germline V gene data show CDR1 as MNHEY and CDR2 as SMNVEV (reference sequence). The full variable domain, its missing parts supplied by reference TRBV27 and TRBJ1-4, is EAQVTQNPRYLITVTGKKLTVTCSQNMNHEYMSWYRQDPGLGLRQIYYSMNVEVTDKGDVPEGYKVSRKEKRNFPLILESPSPNQTSLYFCASSLRWGDEKLFFGSGTQLSVL.

This clone was detected only a few times. The genes are TRBV7-9 and TRBJ1-1; D not resolved. The CDR3 is made up of 12 amino acids. V shed 7 bases and J shed 7 bases, with 13 bases lying between them. Germline CDR1 is SEHNR and CDR2 is FQNEAQ (reference sequence). The CDR3 spells CASNKAGDEAFF. The DNA for the CDR3 is TGTGCCAGCAACAAAGCTGGGGATGAAGCTTTCTTT.

The chain has TRBV4-1 and TRBJ2-1, with D perhaps matching TRBD1 or TRBD2 (5 bases each). There are 21 residues in the CDR3. Germline V gene sequence: CDR1 MGHRA, CDR2 YSYEKL. With 1 base removed from V and 0 bases from J, the gap between germline ends came to 25 bases. CDR3 nucleotide sequence: TGCGCCAGCAGCCAAGGTGGGGGTCAGGCCGAACGGGGCAGCTCCTACAATGAGCAGTTCTTC. Translating gives CASSQGGGQAERGSSYNEQFF.

This chain uses TRBV7-9 with TRBJ2-7; unclear D gene. This CDR3 has 17 residues. Trimming removed 0 bases from V and 3 bases from J, with 18 bases in between. The germline CDR1 and CDR2 sequences are SEHNR and FQNEAQ (reference sequence). CDR3 coding DNA: TGTGCCAGCAGCTTAGCGGTGTCCAAAGATACAGTCTACGAGCAGTACTTC. Translating it yields CASSLAVSKDTVYEQYF.

CDR3 in DNA: TGTGCCAGCAGCTTAGCGTCAGGAACTTCCTACGAGCAGTACTTC. This gives the protein CASSLASGTSYEQYF. This chain uses TRBV7-9 with TRBJ2-7; D unresolved. The CDR3 length is 15 residues. Germline V lookup: CDR1 SEHNR, CDR2 FQNEAQ (reference sequence). V was clipped by 0 bases and J by 1 base, with 10 bases between them.

This clone was seen a handful of times. The CDR3 coding sequence is TGTGCTAGTGGTTTGGCGTTTGATCAGCCCCAGCATTTT. It is translated as CASGLAFDQPQHF. J is TRBJ1-5 and V is TRBV12-5; D not resolved. The germline V gene encodes CDR1 LGHNT and CDR2 FRNRAP. The CDR3 consists of 13 residues. V lost 1 base to trimming and J lost 5 bases, with 6 bases between them.

This chain uses TRBV6-5 with TRBJ2-7; D is undetermined. Germline V gene sequence: CDR1 MNHEY, CDR2 SVGAGI. The CDR3 consists of 15 residues. With 2 bases removed from V and 6 bases from J, the gap between germline ends came to 17 bases. This chain's CDR3 is CASSYLTPFSGEQYF. DNA of the CDR3: TGTGCCAGCAGTTACCTGACCCCCTTCTCGGGCGAGCAGTACTTC.

Turning to this clone: Other DNA sequences in the sample encode the same CDR3. V usage is TRBV12-5 and J usage is TRBJ1-2; 7 bases line up with TRBD1. The trim removed 2 bases at V and 3 bases at J, leaving 9 bases unmatched. The germline V gene has CDR1 LGHNT and CDR2 FRNRAP. The CDR3 totals 16 residues. The CDR3 bases are TGTGCTAGTGGTTTGACGCAGGACAGGACCCACTATGGCTACACCTTC. Translation gives CASGLTQDRTHYGYTF.

The chain uses TRBV28 and TRBJ1-4; D remains unclear. Germline assignment: CDR1 MDHEN and CDR2 SYDVKM. Trimming removed 5 bases from V and 7 bases from J, with 8 bases in between. The length of the CDR3 is 12 residues. The CDR3 DNA reads as TGTGCCAGCAGTAGAAGAACTGAAAAACTGTTTTTT. It specifies CASSRRTEKLFF.

The rearrangement uses TRBV6-4 and TRBJ2-3; 10 bases map to TRBD2. From germline, CDR1 is MRHNA and CDR2 SNTAGT. The trim removed 2 bases at V and 4 bases at J, leaving 0 bases unmatched. The CDR3 is 14 amino acids. CDR3 sequence (DNA): TGTGCCAGCAGTGACAGCGGGGGGGCAGATACGCAGTATTTT. As protein: CASSDSGGADTQYF.

CDR3 DNA: TGTGCCAGCAGTTTAAGTCCGGTTAATCAGCCCCAGCATTTT. Translating it yields CASSLSPVNQPQHF. The chain joins TRBV27 to TRBJ1-5; D unresolved. V was pared by 2 bases and J by 4 bases, with 9 bases between. The CDR3 sequence is 14 residues long. Germline loops: CDR1 MNHEY, CDR2 SMNVEV (reference sequence).

The chain recombines TRBV7-9 with TRBJ1-4; D is possibly TRBD2 (6 bases). TRBJ2-2 matches the DNA end more closely, so the J call is doubtful. Germline CDR1 reads SEHNR; CDR2 reads FQNEAQ (reference sequence). This CDR3 comprises 13 residues. CDR3 sequence: CASSSGVKVELFF. The CDR3 DNA reads as TGTGCCAGCAGCTCGGGGGTAAAAGTGGAGCTGTTTTTT.

The chain employs TRBV4-1 and TRBJ2-1; D uncertain. The V gene lost 1 base and the J gene lost 9 bases, with 7 bases spanning the gap. CDR1 MGHRA and CDR2 YSYEKL come from the germline V gene. This CDR3 is built from 12 residues. The CDR3: CASSQVVGEQFF. DNA of the CDR3: TGCGCCAGCAGCCAAGTCGTCGGTGAGCAGTTCTTC.

This chain connects TRBV11-3 to TRBJ2-1; 15 positions match TRBD2. Germline-derived CDR1 and CDR2 are SGHNT and YENEEA. J was trimmed by 7 bases and V by 4 bases; bases with no gene match: 5. The CDR3 has 16 residues. The CDR3 here is CASSSGLAGGRNEQFF. The CDR3 nucleotides read TGTGCCAGCAGCTCGGGACTAGCGGGGGGTCGGAATGAGCAGTTCTTC.

The chain uses TRBV14 and TRBJ1-4; 11 bases are a match to TRBD1. This CDR3 region has 17 residues. CDR1 is SGHDN, CDR2 FVKESK, per germline. The ends lost 4 bases at V and 1 base at J; junction bases unmatched: 5. CDR3 protein: CASSPDRGPLTNEKLFF. The DNA of the CDR3 is TGTGCCAGCAGCCCGGACAGGGGGCCGTTAACTAATGAAAAACTGTTTTTT. The full variable domain, with the rest looked up from reference TRBV14 and TRBJ1-4, is EAGVTQFPSHSVIEKGQTVTLRCDPISGHDNLYWYRRVMGKEIKFLLHFVKESKQDESGMPNNRFLAERTGGTYSTLKVQPAELEDSGVYFCASSPDRGPLTNEKLFFGSGTQLSVL.

This clone was picked up a small number of times. The CDR3 DNA is TGTGCCAGCAGCCTAGACAGGGTCTCCGGGGAGCTGTTTTTT. Encoded protein: CASSLDRVSGELFF. V is TRBV27 and J is TRBJ2-2; 7 bases line up with TRBD1. V was pared by 6 bases and J by 6 bases, with 7 bases of the junction left unmatched. CDR1 is MNHEY, CDR2 SMNVEV, per germline (reference sequence). The CDR3 has 14 amino acids.

The rearrangement uses TRBV10-2 and TRBJ1-2; tentatively, D is TRBD1 (6 bases). Deletions cut 5 bases from V and 4 bases from J, with 11 bases between. Germline V gene lookup returns CDR1 WSHSY and CDR2 SAAADI. CDR3 size: 13 residues. The CDR3 DNA reads TGCGCCAGCAGTTCTGACAGGACCTATGGCTACACCTTC. Protein product: CASSSDRTYGYTF.

This sequence joins TRBV10-3 and TRBJ1-1, with D unresolved. The CDR3 totals 12 residues. V was cut by 4 bases and J by 7 bases, with 10 bases left in between. The germline V gene has CDR1 ENHRY and CDR2 SYGVKD. CDR3 amino acids: CAISAQSNEAFF. The CDR3 DNA is TGTGCCATCAGTGCACAGAGCAATGAAGCTTTCTTT.

The chain is built from TRBV19 and TRBJ1-1; D is perhaps TRBD1 (5 bases). V lost 3 bases and J lost 4, with 9 bases in between. Germline loops: CDR1 LNHDA, CDR2 SQIVND (reference sequence). The CDR3 contains 13 residues. CDR3 DNA sequence: TGTGCCAGTAGTATTGTAAGGGGCACTGAAGCTTTCTTT. Encoded protein: CASSIVRGTEAFF. Combining the CDR3 with reference TRBV19 and TRBJ1-1 gives the whole variable domain DGGITQSPKYLFRKEGQNVTLSCEQNLNHDAMYWYRQDPGQGLRLIYYSQIVNDFQKGDIAEGYSVSREKKESFPLTVTSAQKNPTAFYLCASSIVRGTEAFFGQGTRLTVV.

The chain employs TRBV28 and TRBJ1-6, with a weak D call TRBD1 (6 bases). CDR1 and CDR2 (germline): MDHEN, SYDVKM. The V end lost 6 bases, the J end lost 5 bases, and 8 bases lay between the germline ends. The CDR3 covers 13 residues. CDR3 DNA: TGTGCCAGCAGGGAGGGGGATAATTCACCCCTCCACTTT. Residues: CASREGDNSPLHF.

There are a few counts of this clone. The chain has TRBV27 and TRBJ1-1, with a tentative D call TRBD1 (5 bases). CDR1 and CDR2 from the germline V gene are MNHEY and SMNVEV (reference sequence). V shed 5 bases and J shed 0 bases, with 10 bases lying between them. The CDR3 is made up of 14 amino acids. The CDR3 protein is CASSPTEMNTEAFF. The CDR3 DNA reads TGTGCCAGCAGTCCGACAGAAATGAACACTGAAGCTTTCTTT.

This clone was seen a single time. The rearrangement links TRBV7-8 to TRBJ2-7, with a tentative D call TRBD1 (6 bases). The V and J ends lost 0 bases and 2 bases respectively, with 17 bases between them. CDR1 is SGHVS, CDR2 FQNEAQ, per germline. This CDR3 spans 17 amino acids. This CDR3 is CASSLAYVTGWTYEQYF. The CDR3, as DNA: TGTGCCAGCAGCTTAGCGTACGTGACAGGTTGGACCTACGAGCAGTACTTC.